These 27 T cell receptor beta chains originate from one sample sequenced in a study of blood T cell repertoires in COVID-19. Profiled with immunoSEQ multiplex PCR; TCRdb holds only in-frame clones, not every one. The sample includes a few hundred thousand clones, 65% to 90% of them seen just once. Sequencing used peripheral blood. The receptors here all came from a man aged 50 to 59 with active or convalescent COVID-19.

This clone has a single count. At one end the junction does not follow the germline gene, possibly because of a read error. The V gene is TRBV10-1, the J gene TRBJ1-1; no firm D call. Germline CDR1 reads WNHNN; CDR2 reads SYGVQD (reference sequence). There are 10 residues in the CDR3. The CDR3 is CASTEGAAPF. The CDR3 nucleotides are TGCGCCAGCACCGAGGGAGCGGCCCCGTTT.

The J gene is TRBJ1-6, the V gene TRBV28; TRBD1 is a possible D gene (6 bases). Trimming took 4 bases from V and 7 from J, leaving 14 bases between them. The CDR3 has 15 amino acids. The V gene's germline CDR1 is MDHEN and CDR2 SYDVKM. CDR3 in amino acids: CASSSNRVRNSPLHF. The CDR3 DNA follows: TGTGCCAGCAGTTCAAACAGGGTGAGGAATTCACCCCTCCACTTT.

This chain connects TRBV29-1 to TRBJ2-3; 7 bases are a match to TRBD1. The CDR3 spans 13 residues. V was clipped by 6 bases and J by 2 bases; unmatched bases: 5. Germline CDR1 SQVTM, CDR2 ANQGSEA. The CDR3 region is CSVPTGATDTQYF. Written as DNA, the CDR3 is TGCAGCGTACCAACAGGGGCCACAGATACGCAGTATTTT.

The chain recombines TRBV14 with TRBJ1-6, with no clear D. The CDR3 has 15 residues. Germline loops: CDR1 SGHDN, CDR2 FVKESK. V dropped 5 bases and J dropped 0 bases, with 8 bases sitting between them. Here the CDR3 reads CASSSGGSYNSPLHF. CDR3 coding DNA: TGTGCCAGCAGCTCTGGAGGCTCCTATAATTCACCCCTCCACTTT.

This clone was detected only a few times. V and J are TRBV4-2 and TRBJ2-7; a weak D match, TRBD1 (5 bases). Trimming stripped 1 base from V and 5 bases from J, with 15 bases between. Germline CDR1 is LGHNA and CDR2 is YNFKEQ. The CDR3 loop spans 15 amino acids. CDR3 residues: CASSQVFGQSHEQYF. The CDR3 nucleotides are TGTGCCAGCAGCCAAGTATTCGGACAAAGCCACGAGCAGTACTTC.

This clone was picked up many times. The V call is TRBV27, the J call TRBJ1-3; 7 nucleotides line up with TRBD1. After removal of 6 bases from V and 4 bases from J, the junction contained 6 bases not matched to a gene. Germline V gives CDR1 MNHEY, CDR2 SMNVEV (reference sequence). The CDR3 has 14 residues. The chain's CDR3 is CASSAGGYGNTIYF. Written as DNA, the CDR3 is TGTGCCAGCAGCGCAGGGGGGTACGGAAACACCATATATTTT.

This clone is medium-sized (0.01 to 0.1%) by share. The chain links TRBV30 to TRBJ1-1; D is unclear. The CDR3 runs 12 residues. Germline V CDR1 and CDR2: GTSNPN, SVGIG (reference sequence). The V gene lost 2 bases and the J gene lost 9 bases, with 13 bases spanning the gap. CDR3 in amino acids: CAWSPSSYKAFF. DNA for the CDR3: TGTGCCTGGAGTCCTAGTTCATACAAAGCTTTCTTT.

The genes are TRBV5-1 and TRBJ1-2; no firm D call. From germline, CDR1 is SGHRS and CDR2 YFSETQ. This CDR3 is built from 14 residues. V lost 6 bases, J lost 5 bases, and 17 bases lay in between. DNA of the CDR3: TGCGCCAGCAAGCCAAACGGTGCTCCTTATGGCTACACCTTC. It codes for CASKPNGAPYGYTF.

The chain carries TRBV4-1 and TRBJ2-4, with 7 bases aligning to TRBD2. V lost 1 base, J lost 9 bases, and 6 bases stayed unmatched. CDR1 and CDR2 from the germline V gene are MGHRA and YSYEKL. The CDR3 consists of 14 residues. The CDR3 protein is CASSQAYGRSIQYF. The DNA of the CDR3 is TGCGCCAGCAGCCAAGCTTACGGGAGGAGCATTCAGTACTTC.

In regard to this clone: A read error may account for a junction end that differs from germline. The chain has TRBV6-5 and TRBJ1-2; D is undetermined. This CDR3 has 13 residues. Germline loops: CDR1 MNHEY, CDR2 SVGAGI. CDR3 loop: CASSDSSETSYTF. Written as DNA, the CDR3 is TGTGCCAGCAGTGACTCGTCAGAAACCAGCTACACCTTC.

This chain links TRBV12-3 or TRBV12-4 with TRBJ1-6; D may be TRBD1 (5 bases). The CDR3 is made up of 13 amino acids. Trimming took 6 bases from V and 5 from J, leaving 8 bases between them. The CDR3 spells CASSQGHNSPLHF. CDR3 bases: TGTGCCAGCAGCCAGGGTCATAATTCACCCCTCCACTTT.

The chain has TRBV7-8 and TRBJ1-5, with a weak D call TRBD1 (6 bases). Germline V gene lookup returns CDR1 SGHVS and CDR2 FQNEAQ. Trimming stripped 5 bases from V and 0 bases from J, with 14 bases between. The CDR3 is 16 amino acids. The CDR3 DNA is TGTGCCAGCAGCAATTACAGGGATTATAGCAATCAGCCCCAGCATTTT. Translation gives CASSNYRDYSNQPQHF.

This clone was counted a single time. V is TRBV7-9 and J is TRBJ2-7; TRBD1 matches at 8 bases. V was pared by 6 bases and J by 3 bases, with 4 bases of the junction left unmatched. The CDR3 consists of 13 residues. Germline lookup yields CDR1 SEHNR and CDR2 FQNEAQ (reference sequence). CDR3 DNA sequence: TGTGCCAGCAGAGGACAGGGAGGCTACGAGCAGTACTTC. Its protein is CASRGQGGYEQYF.

This chain links TRBV9 with TRBJ2-3, with 7 positions matching TRBD2. There are 15 residues in the CDR3. J gave up 0 bases and V 6 bases, and 7 bases lay outside the gene matches. The germline CDR1 and CDR2 sequences are SGDLS and YYNGEE. CDR3 region: CASNPGTISTDTQYF. For the CDR3, the DNA is TGTGCCAGCAATCCGGGGACTATTAGCACAGATACGCAGTATTTT.

Comment on this clone: Additional DNA sequences in this sample encode the identical CDR3. V and J are TRBV5-4 and TRBJ2-7; the match to TRBD1 covers 12 bases. The V and J ends lost 4 bases and 2 bases, in that order; junction bases with no gene match: 1. Germline lookup yields CDR1 SGHNT and CDR2 YYREEE (reference sequence). The CDR3 consists of 14 residues. DNA of the CDR3: TGTGCCAGCAGCCGGGACAGGGGGCCCTACGAGCAGTACTTC. Amino acid sequence: CASSRDRGPYEQYF. The entire variable domain, with the rest obtained from reference TRBV5-4 and TRBJ2-7, is as follows: ETGVTQSPTHLIKTRGQQVTLRCSSQSGHNTVSWYQQALGQGPQFIFQYYREEENGRGNFPPRFSGLQFPNYSSELNVNALELDDSALYLCASSRDRGPYEQYFGPGTRLTVT.

This clone was detected only a few times. The chain is built from TRBV28 and TRBJ1-1; D ambiguous. Trimming took 5 bases from V and 4 from J, leaving 14 bases between them. This CDR3 is 14 amino acids long. CDR1 is MDHEN and CDR2 is SYDVKM in the germline V gene. In DNA, the CDR3 is TGTGCCAGCAGTCCCCCGGCCCGGGGCACTGAAGCTTTCTTT. Encoded protein: CASSPPARGTEAFF.

The chain uses TRBV4-3 and TRBJ1-1, with unresolved D. Per the germline V gene, CDR1 is LGHNA and CDR2 is YSLEER. V gave up 0 bases and J gave up 4 bases, with 12 bases separating them. The CDR3 is 15 residues long. The CDR3 DNA is TGCGCCAGCAGCCAAGATGAAGTGTCGGGCACTGAAGCTTTCTTT. Protein: CASSQDEVSGTEAFF.

The V call is TRBV19, the J call TRBJ1-6; D possibly corresponds to TRBD1 (5 bases). The CDR3 sequence is 16 residues long. Per germline, CDR1 LNHDA and CDR2 SQIVND (reference sequence). V was pared by 4 bases and J by 4 bases, with 14 bases between. The CDR3 spells CASSTASGGYNSPLHF. The CDR3 nucleotides read TGTGCCAGTAGTACCGCCTCGGGGGGTTATAATTCACCCCTCCACTTT.

The V call is TRBV30, the J call TRBJ1-5; D unresolved. V lost 5 bases, J lost 4 bases, and 12 bases lay in between. This CDR3 region has 13 residues. Looked up from germline, CDR1 is GTSNPN and CDR2 is SVGIG (reference sequence). CDR3 residues: CAWAPTANQPQHF. Written as DNA, the CDR3 is TGTGCCTGGGCCCCAACAGCTAATCAGCCCCAGCATTTT.

In its sample, this clone was seen a few times. The V and J genes are TRBV13 and TRBJ1-2; the D gene is possibly TRBD1 (6 bases). V was cut by 2 bases and J by 11 bases, with 15 bases left in between. This CDR3 is 13 amino acids long. Germline V gives CDR1 PRHDT, CDR2 FYEKMQ (reference sequence). The CDR3 loop is CASSLTGTMGYTF. In DNA, the CDR3 is TGTGCCAGCAGCTTAACAGGGACTATGGGGTACACCTTC.

The chain is built from TRBV2 and TRBJ1-1, with TRBD1 identical over 8 bases. The length of the CDR3 is 13 residues. CDR1 is SNHLY and CDR2 is FYNNEI in the germline V gene. V dropped 7 bases and J dropped 5; count of bases not matched to a gene: 6. The CDR3 coding sequence is TGTGCCAGCACCAACAGGGGGAGGACTGAAGCTTTCTTT. This translates into CASTNRGRTEAFF.

The chain has TRBV12-5 and TRBJ2-7; no clear D gene. Trimming took 1 base from V and 4 from J, leaving 8 bases between them. Germline CDR1 and CDR2: LGHNT and FRNRAP. The CDR3 extends over 13 amino acids. In DNA, the CDR3 is TGTGCTAGTGGTTTGGACCAGCGATACGAGCAGTACTTC. Translated, it gives CASGLDQRYEQYF.

The chain employs TRBV5-4 and TRBJ2-1; maybe TRBD1 (6 bases). V lost 4 bases, J lost 0 bases, and 14 bases lay in between. Germline assignment: CDR1 SGHNT and CDR2 YYREEE (reference sequence). The CDR3 has 16 residues. The CDR3 DNA is TGTGCCAGCAGCCGGACAGCGGCAACCTCCTACAATGAGCAGTTCTTC. This sequence encodes CASSRTAATSYNEQFF.

The chain has TRBV7-8 and TRBJ2-3, with 12 positions matching TRBD2. The ends lost 4 bases at V and 5 bases at J; junction bases unmatched: 4. CDR1 and CDR2 from the germline V gene are SGHVS and FQNEAQ. CDR3 length: 15 residues. This CDR3 is CASSSSGLAGDTQYF. The CDR3 DNA reads as TGTGCCAGCAGCTCTTCGGGACTAGCGGGAGATACGCAGTATTTT.

The chain recombines TRBV28 with TRBJ1-2; TRBD1 aligns across 8 bases. CDR3 length: 15 residues. Germline CDR1 and CDR2: MDHEN and SYDVKM. V shed 2 bases, J shed 3 bases, and the junction held 5 bases outside the gene matches. This chain's CDR3 is CASSLNTGGYYGYTF. The DNA for the CDR3 is TGTGCCAGCAGTTTAAATACAGGGGGGTACTATGGCTACACCTTC.

The chain combines TRBV28 with TRBJ2-1; TRBD2 agrees at 7 bases. The trim removed 4 bases at V and 3 bases at J, leaving 9 bases unmatched. Germline-derived CDR1 and CDR2 are MDHEN and SYDVKM. The CDR3 runs 16 residues. Here the CDR3 DNA reads TGTGCCAGCAGTTCCGCCGGGACTACATACTACAATGAGCAGTTCTTC. This encodes CASSSAGTTYYNEQFF.

The table lists this clone with a few counts. This chain joins TRBV12-3 or TRBV12-4 and TRBJ1-1, with D unclear. The CDR3 covers 12 residues. V lost 6 bases and J lost 8, with 13 bases in between. The CDR3 region has the DNA TGTGCCAGCAGCCACGCTGGCCTGGAAGCTTTCTTT. Translating gives CASSHAGLEAFF.